This T cell receptor beta chain stems from a study of blood T cell repertoires in COVID-19 (dated by TCRdb to about 2020). As for the study more broadly: Collaborator samples came from the United States, Italy and Spain and covered acute and convalescent phases of COVID-19. The dataset comprised deeply sampled blood TCRbeta repertoires from subjects exposed to, actively infected with, or recovered from COVID-19. HLA class I and class II types, where available, came from metadata supplied by the sample provider rather than from assay-based typing. The prospective study material was composed of cDNA or gDNA derived from T cells, B-cell-depleted T cells, or PBMCs. A freely available public database, intended as a resource for researchers studying the immune response to SARS-CoV-2, is where the repertoires were released. Sample metadata almost always included a de-identified subject ID, COVID-19 status, age in years and sex. The samples were drawn from the first 160 participants of the ongoing ImmuneRACE study and from roughly 1,300 subjects provided by 6 global collaborators. General findings and caveats noted by the study authors: Clinical and demographic metadata were provided uncurated, with the amount varying by source and participant.

The collaborating institutions used their own protocols to collect whole blood in K2EDTA tubes. For TCRbeta analysis, collaborators shipped samples in one of three forms: frozen whole blood, isolated PBMCs, or DNA extracted from either of those sample types. TCRbeta CDR3 regions were amplified from genomic DNA by means of the immunoSEQ Assay, a bias-controlled multiplex PCR. The authors' pipeline ran thus. Within the assay, amplification of reference gene primers was used to estimate how many nucleated cells each sample contained. To quantify the absolute abundance of each unique TCRbeta CDR3 rearrangement, sequence reads were collapsed and filtered. For each sample, productive Simpson clonality was calculated as the square root of Simpson's diversity index over productive rearrangements. TCRdb re-hosts the immuneACCESS table, in-frame sequences only. Its copies lack some clones; in the studies checked, an unresolved V gene accounts for under half of them, and the cause for the rest is not known. That table gives V, J and clone size, and the DNA gave D and trimming. Within this sample are about 200,000 clones, with about 78% of them counted one time only. The top ten clonotypes cover about 7% of the sample.

V is cut by 0 bases and J by 2 bases, and the space between the germline ends is 9 bases. The CDR3 has 15 amino acids, counting the end cysteine and phenylalanine. The sequence is cut down to CDR3 DNA, 45 bases in frame from base 1. The germline V gene provides CDR1 SGDLS and CDR2 YYNGEE. In the case of this clone: The target of this receptor is not known. Per-base quality was not reported, and no clone a single base away is much larger than it.

Sequenced material: peripheral blood. Recombination linked TRBV9 to TRBJ2-1, with no confidently assigned D gene. The TCR was taken from a woman in her 70s with acute or convalescent COVID-19. The DNA sequence is TGTGCCAGCAGCGTAGATGGCGGAACCTACAATGAGCAGTTCTTC. Its protein is CASSVDGGTYNEQFF.